This T cell receptor beta chain was documented in a study of regulatory T cells in long-lasting Graves disease. Whole-study results and caveats: Researchers reported studying only peripheral blood, not thyroid tissue.

Germline values: CDR1 SGHNT, CDR2 YYREEE (reference sequence). The CDR3 runs 15 residues. V gave up 3 bases and J gave up 2 bases, with 14 bases separating them. According to the study, TCR beta libraries were built with iRepertoire HTBI primers and CDR3-region Arm-PCR. TCRdb re-called the multiplex PCR reads through MiXCR, storing one row per CDR3 protein. The profile covers 350,000 to 450,000 distinct CDR3 sequences, with 14% to 15% appearing a single time and about 7.8% taken by the ten largest. This clonotype appeared many times. Antigen specificity is unknown. Indicated time point: newly diagnosed GD, antithyroid drugs for less than 3 months. Isolated PBMC RNA provided the starting material for the TCR library. These data also featured in a second study, about T cells in Graves' hyperthyroidism and ophthalmopathy. That work adds: Ophthalmopathy, which appeared later, was predicted by the model a median around 6 months before onset.

Sequenced here: peripheral blood mononuclear cells (PBMCs), sampled at new diagnosis, from a patient treated with antithyroid drugs. The V gene is TRBV5-4, the J gene TRBJ2-5; D unclear. The receptor comes from a woman in her thirties or forties with Graves disease. The CDR3 nucleotides are TGTGCCAGCAGCTCCGTCGGGTCTATACAAGAGACCCAGTACTTC. Its protein product is CASSSVGSIQETQYF.